The source of this T cell receptor beta chain is a study of neurological immune-mediated disorders. General study results and limits: Expanded clones shared no identical CDR3 amino acid sequences across subjects, which suggested private TCR-beta repertoires in all groups. The level of TCR clonal expansion was highest in patients with HTLV-1-associated myelopathy and lowest in multiple sclerosis, where it fell below the level seen in healthy controls.

TCRdb passed the 5' RACE reads through MiXCR, listing each CDR3 protein once. The sample has some 37,000 distinct CDR3 sequences; under 4% are singletons. About this clonotype: The antigen is unknown.

The time point here: longitudinal time-point 1 (baseline). Germline V lookup: CDR1 DFQATT, CDR2 SNEGSKA (reference sequence). The CDR3 contains 16 residues. V lost 6 bases, J lost 7 bases, and 27 bases lay in between. This TCR was sampled from a woman aged 60-70 years with multiple sclerosis. The sequenced material came from PBMCs. This chain links TRBV20-1 with TRBJ1-1; D gene ambiguous. The chain's CDR3 is CSAQETIPDVYNEAFF. CDR3 nucleotides: TGCAGTGCCCAAGAGACAATCCCCGACGTGTACAATGAAGCTTTCTTT.